The T cell receptor (beta chain) described here comes from a study of monozygotic twins with inflammatory bowel disease. Overall study results and limits: Possibly reflecting limited power, no difference in repertoire similarity was found between concordant and discordant twins. Compared with healthy co-twins, IBD patients showed reduced TCRbeta repertoire diversity by inverse Simpson.

In regard to this clonotype: Its antigen is undetermined.

A template switching step added UMIs, each with a 6-nucleotide sample barcode. TCRalpha along with TCRbeta cDNA was subjected to two nested PCRs lasting 16 and 9 cycles. No DNA is given; TCRdb re-called the 5' RACE reads and lists each CDR3 protein once. This sample's clone table lists hundreds of thousands of distinct CDR3 sequences. The CDR3 has 17 residues. The germline CDR1 and CDR2 sequences are LGHNA and YNFKEQ. This chain connects TRBV4-2 to TRBJ2-1; the TCRdb D gene call, TRBD2, has no DNA to confirm it. This clonotype was obtained from a human donor with ulcerative colitis or Crohn's disease, or a healthy co-twin of an affected twin (not recorded which). Material: blood. The CDR3 here is CASSQDSLGAGRNEQFF.